The 9 T cell receptor beta chains below were found in one sample sequenced in a study of T cells in Graves' hyperthyroidism and ophthalmopathy. Authors of the study amplified TCR beta CDR3 regions from RNA transcripts. With the HTBI primer set, the TCR CDR3 went through a first round of RT-PCR. TCRdb re-derived calls from the multiplex PCR reads in MiXCR, one entry per CDR3 protein. The sample carries 550,000 to 600,000 distinct CDR3 sequences, about 45% recorded once. The material sequenced was peripheral blood or thyroid tissue (not recorded which). The receptors stem from an adult woman with Graves' disease, either hyperthyroidism or ophthalmopathy (not recorded which).

This clonotype has only a few counts. The V gene is TRBV28, the J gene TRBJ2-5; maybe TRBD2 (6 bases). V dropped 6 bases and J dropped 5 bases, with 22 bases sitting between them. The germline CDR1 and CDR2 sequences are MDHEN and SYDVKM. The CDR3 length is 16 residues. The CDR3 region has the DNA TGTGCCAGCAGCACCCCCCTCGGACTAATGTTGGAGACCCAGTACTTC. Translated, it gives CASSTPLGLMLETQYF. The full variable domain, rest sourced from reference TRBV28 and TRBJ2-5, is DVKVTQSSRYLVKRTGEKVFLECVQDMDHENMFWYRQDPGLGLRLIYFSYDVKMKEKGDIPEGYSVSREKKERFSLILESASTNQTSMYLCASSTPLGLMLETQYFGPGTRLLVL.

This clonotype occurred a few times. CDR3 loop: CASSETSGSYHEQYF. As DNA, the CDR3 is TGTGCCAGCAGTGAGACTAGCGGGAGTTACCACGAGCAGTACTTC. The rearrangement links TRBV28 to TRBJ2-7; the match to TRBD2 covers 12 bases. Germline CDR1 MDHEN, CDR2 SYDVKM. V lost 5 bases and J lost 5; bases outside the gene matches: 7. This CDR3 has 15 amino acids.

The chain combines TRBV19 with TRBJ2-1; perhaps TRBD2 as D (5 bases). V was pared by 5 bases and J by 9 bases, with 14 bases between. Germline lookup yields CDR1 LNHDA and CDR2 SQIVND (reference sequence). CDR3 length: 13 residues. Here the CDR3 DNA reads TGTGCCAGTAGTGACCGAAGGGAGAGTGAGCAGTTCTTC. It translates to CASSDRRESEQFF.

Worth noting for this clonotype: Mismatch with germline at one junction end may stem from a read error. The chain recombines TRBV19 with TRBJ2-6; 7 bases match TRBD1. This CDR3 region has 11 residues. Germline loops: CDR1 LNHDA, CDR2 SQIVND (reference sequence). CDR3 sequence: CASRNRGTEAF. In nucleotides, the CDR3 is TGTGCCAGTCGTAACAGGGGAACTGAAGCTTTC.

The V call is TRBV29-1, the J call TRBJ2-7; no definite D call. This CDR3 comprises 13 residues. The V gene lost 4 bases and the J gene lost 6 bases, with 16 bases spanning the gap. CDR1 is SQVTM, CDR2 ANQGSEA, per germline. Here the CDR3 reads CSVALDTISEQYF. In nucleotides, the CDR3 is TGCAGCGTTGCGCTGGATACTATCTCCGAGCAGTACTTC.

This chain uses TRBV7-9 with TRBJ2-7; a possible D gene is TRBD2 (5 bases). V was shortened by 5 bases and J by 2 bases, with 10 bases between the two germline ends. This CDR3 region has 13 residues. Germline V gene data show CDR1 as SEHNR and CDR2 as FQNEAQ (reference sequence). This CDR3 reads CASSKADTYEQYF. CDR3 coding DNA: TGTGCCAGCAGCAAAGCGGATACCTACGAGCAGTACTTC.

This clonotype occurred once. The chain couples TRBV7-3 to TRBJ1-5; D gene ambiguous. Germline loops: CDR1 SGHTA, CDR2 FQGTGA. Trimming removed 2 bases from V and 8 bases from J, with 13 bases in between. This CDR3 has 14 residues. The CDR3 sequence is CASSLRNEREPQHF. CDR3 bases: TGTGCCAGCAGCTTACGTAATGAGCGGGAGCCCCAGCATTTT.

In this sample, this clonotype turned up a few times. The chain recombines TRBV7-9 with TRBJ2-7; no clear D gene. Germline CDR1 reads SEHNR; CDR2 reads FQNEAQ (reference sequence). The CDR3 is 16 residues long. V lost 6 bases to trimming and J lost 0 bases, with 18 bases between them. This CDR3 is CASSFRNLLASYEQYF. CDR3 DNA: TGTGCCAGCAGTTTTAGGAACCTCCTTGCCTCCTACGAGCAGTACTTC.

The chain is built from TRBV7-8 and TRBJ2-2; TRBD1 agrees at 8 bases. CDR1 is SGHVS and CDR2 is FQNEAQ in the germline V gene. The CDR3 has 17 amino acids. V trimming: 4 bases; J trimming: 1 base; junction bases outside the gene matches: 8. The CDR3 nucleotides read TGTGCCAGCAGCTCCCTTCTCGGGACAGGGAACACCGGGGAGCTGTTTTTT. It encodes CASSSLLGTGNTGELFF.